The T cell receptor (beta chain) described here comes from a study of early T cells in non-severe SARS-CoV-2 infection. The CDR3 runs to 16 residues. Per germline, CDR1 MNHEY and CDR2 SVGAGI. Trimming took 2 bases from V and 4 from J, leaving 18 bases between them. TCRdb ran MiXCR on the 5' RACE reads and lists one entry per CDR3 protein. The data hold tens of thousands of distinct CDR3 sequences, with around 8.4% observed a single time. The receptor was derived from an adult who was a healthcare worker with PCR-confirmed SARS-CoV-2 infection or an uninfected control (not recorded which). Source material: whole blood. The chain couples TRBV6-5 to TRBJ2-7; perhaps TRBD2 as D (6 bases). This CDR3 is CASSYPGPGDLYEQYF. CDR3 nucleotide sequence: TGTGCCAGCAGTTACCCGGGACCGGGGGACCTGTACGAGCAGTACTTC.